Listed below are T cell receptor beta chains from one sample, sequenced in a study of T cell responses to AZD1222 COVID-19 vaccine. Sequencing used immunoSEQ multiplex PCR; TCRdb keeps in-frame clones, though not all of them. The table lists some 110,000 clones, 70% to 90% of them singletons. The sequencing here drew on peripheral blood, taken on day 0 of AZD1222 vaccination. These receptors came from an adult in good health. Both conserved end residues are part of each CDR3. A D gene is named only where the DNA matches it firmly. The size of a clone is reported for some rows only, either as once, few or many, or as a class for expanded clones.

TGTGCCAGCAGCTTCACAGGGACCGGGGAGCTGTTTTTT	CASSFTGTGELFF	.	TRBJ2-2	.	TRBV7-3	13
TGTGCCAGCAGCTTGTGGACAGATTACGAGCAGTACTTC	CASSLWTDYEQYF	.	TRBJ2-7	.	TRBV7-8	13
TGTGCCAGCAAGTTCGGCTCTGGAAACACCATATATTTT	CASKFGSGNTIYF	.	TRBJ1-3	.	TRBV27	13
TGTGCCAGTAATCAGGCCGACCATCAGCCCCAGCATTTT	CASNQADHQPQHF	.	TRBJ1-5	.	TRBV19	13
TGTGCCAGCAGCTTAATTGGGGGAGCAGATACGCAGTATTTT	CASSLIGGADTQYF	.	TRBJ2-3	.	TRBV7-3	14
TGTGCCAGTAGTATGGACCAGGGCCCCTACACAGATACGCAGTATTTT	CASSMDQGPYTDTQYF	.	TRBJ2-3	.	TRBV19	16
TGTGCCACCAGTGATCCGAGCTTTGATGCAGGGCAGTACTTC	CATSDPSFDAGQYF	once	TRBJ2-7	.	TRBV24-1	14
TGTGCCAGCAGCTCCTCGCCTTATCAACAGGGCGTTAATTCACCCCTCCACTTT	CASSSSPYQQGVNSPLHF	.	TRBJ1-6	.	TRBV11-2	18
TGTGCCAGCAGCTTCTTCAGGGGGGAGAACACAGATACGCAGTATTTT	CASSFFRGENTDTQYF	.	TRBJ2-3	.	TRBV5-5	16
TGTGCCAGCAGTGACACAGGGAGAGGAGATACGCAGTATTTT	CASSDTGRGDTQYF	.	TRBJ2-3	.	TRBV6-4	14
TGTGCCTGGAGCCAACGCGCAGCCTACGAGCAGTACTTC	CAWSQRAAYEQYF	.	TRBJ2-7	.	TRBV30	13
TGTGCCAGCAGTTACACCCGGGGGGGCCGGGACAATGAGCAGTTCTTC	CASSYTRGGRDNEQFF	.	TRBJ2-1	TRBD2	TRBV6-5	16